This TCR beta chain originates from a study of blood T cell repertoires in COVID-19. Looking at the study overall: The study drew acute and convalescent COVID-19 samples from the United States, Italy and Spain. PBMCs, B-cell-depleted T cells, or T cells were the source of the cDNA or gDNA that made up the material.

Seattle researchers signed up patients amid active infection and tracked them longitudinally. In the original analysis: The authors estimated nucleated cell counts from reference gene primer amplification. Only in-frame clones appear in the TCRdb table, and some are missing; sequencing was by immunoSEQ multiplex PCR. V, J and clone size are taken as reported in that table, and D and trimming were inferred from the DNA itself. The sample holds approximately 350,000 clones, 86% seen once. The sequence was obtained from a woman in her sixties with COVID-19, enrolled during active disease. The sequencing input was peripheral blood.

This CDR3 is CASSQVVAVYNEQFF. The CDR3 coding sequence is TGTGCCAGCAGCCAAGTCGTCGCGGTCTACAATGAGCAGTTCTTC. The J gene is TRBJ2-1, the V gene TRBV14; no firm D call. Trimming left V 1 base short and J 3 bases short, with 10 bases between. CDR3 length: 15 amino acids. The germline gives CDR1 SGHDN, CDR2 FVKESK.